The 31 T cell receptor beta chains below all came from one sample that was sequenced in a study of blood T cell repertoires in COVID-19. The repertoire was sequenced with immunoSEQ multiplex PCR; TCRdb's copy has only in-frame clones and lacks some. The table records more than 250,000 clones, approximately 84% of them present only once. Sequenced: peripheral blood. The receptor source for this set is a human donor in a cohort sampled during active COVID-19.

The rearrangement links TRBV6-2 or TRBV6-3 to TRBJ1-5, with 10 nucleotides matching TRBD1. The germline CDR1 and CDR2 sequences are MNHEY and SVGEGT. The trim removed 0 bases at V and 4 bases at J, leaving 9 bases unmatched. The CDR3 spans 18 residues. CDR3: CASSYSAKRTGGNQPQHF. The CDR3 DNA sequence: TGTGCCAGCAGTTACTCGGCCAAACGGACAGGGGGTAATCAGCCCCAGCATTTT.

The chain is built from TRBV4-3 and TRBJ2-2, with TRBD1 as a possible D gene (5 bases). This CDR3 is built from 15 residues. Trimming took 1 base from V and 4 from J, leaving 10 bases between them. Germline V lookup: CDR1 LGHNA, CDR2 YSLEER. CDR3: CASSQVGQLTGELFF. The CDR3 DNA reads TGCGCCAGCAGCCAAGTCGGACAACTCACCGGGGAGCTGTTTTTT.

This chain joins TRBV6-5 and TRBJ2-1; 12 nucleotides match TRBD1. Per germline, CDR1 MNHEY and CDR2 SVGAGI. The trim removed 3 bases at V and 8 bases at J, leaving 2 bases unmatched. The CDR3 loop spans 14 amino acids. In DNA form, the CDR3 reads TGTGCCAGCAGTTATGGGACAGGGGGCCATGAGCAGTTCTTC. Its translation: CASSYGTGGHEQFF.

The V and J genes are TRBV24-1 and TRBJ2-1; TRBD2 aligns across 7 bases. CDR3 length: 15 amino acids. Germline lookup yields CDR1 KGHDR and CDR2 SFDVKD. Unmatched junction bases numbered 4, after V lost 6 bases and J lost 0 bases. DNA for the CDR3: TGTGCCACCAGTCCCCGGACTAGCTCCTACAATGAGCAGTTCTTC. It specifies CATSPRTSSYNEQFF.

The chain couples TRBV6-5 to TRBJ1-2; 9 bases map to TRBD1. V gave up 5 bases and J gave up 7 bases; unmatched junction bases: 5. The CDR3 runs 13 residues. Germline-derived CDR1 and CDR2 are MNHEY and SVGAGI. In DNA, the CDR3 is TGTGCCAGCAGTCTTGGACAGGGGAGTGGCTACACCTTC. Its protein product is CASSLGQGSGYTF.

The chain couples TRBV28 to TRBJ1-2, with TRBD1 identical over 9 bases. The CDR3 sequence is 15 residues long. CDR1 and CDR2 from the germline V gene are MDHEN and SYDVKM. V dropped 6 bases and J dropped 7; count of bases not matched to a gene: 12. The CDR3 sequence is CASSEPQGAMFGYTF. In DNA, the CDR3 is TGTGCCAGCAGCGAACCACAGGGGGCGATGTTTGGCTACACCTTC.

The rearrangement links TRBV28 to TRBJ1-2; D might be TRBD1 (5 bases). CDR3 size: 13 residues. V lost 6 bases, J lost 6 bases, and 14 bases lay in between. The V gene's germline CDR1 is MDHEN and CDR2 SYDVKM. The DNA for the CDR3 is TGTGCCAGCAGCTCCAGGGTTTTTGATGGCTACACCTTC. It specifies CASSSRVFDGYTF.

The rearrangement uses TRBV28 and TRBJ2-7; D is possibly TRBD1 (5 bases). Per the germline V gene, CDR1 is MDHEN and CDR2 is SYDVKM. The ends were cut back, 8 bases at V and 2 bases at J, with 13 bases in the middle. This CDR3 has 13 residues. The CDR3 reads CASLRAGTYEQYF. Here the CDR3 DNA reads TGTGCCAGCCTACGGGCAGGGACCTACGAGCAGTACTTC.

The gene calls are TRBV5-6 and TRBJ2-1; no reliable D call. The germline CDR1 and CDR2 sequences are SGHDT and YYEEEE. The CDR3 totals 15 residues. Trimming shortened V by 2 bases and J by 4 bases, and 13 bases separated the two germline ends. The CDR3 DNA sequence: TGTGCCAGCAGCTTTTCGATTGGGCCATACAATGAGCAGTTCTTC. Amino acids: CASSFSIGPYNEQFF.

This CDR3 is CASSPQGGRETQYF. CDR3 in DNA: TGTGCCAGCAGCCCCCAGGGGGGACGGGAGACCCAGTACTTC. The chain carries TRBV7-9 and TRBJ2-5, with D perhaps TRBD1 (7 bases). The CDR3 runs 14 residues. CDR1 and CDR2 from the germline V gene are SEHNR and FQNEAQ (reference sequence). The V end lost 5 bases, the J end lost 5 bases, and 15 bases lay between the germline ends.

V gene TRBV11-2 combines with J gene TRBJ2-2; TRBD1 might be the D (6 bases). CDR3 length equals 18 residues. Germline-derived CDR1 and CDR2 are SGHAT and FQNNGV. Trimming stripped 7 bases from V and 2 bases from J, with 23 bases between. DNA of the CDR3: TGTGCCAGCACCGACAGGTTCGGACGGACCGATAACACCGGGGAGCTGTTTTTT. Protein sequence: CASTDRFGRTDNTGELFF. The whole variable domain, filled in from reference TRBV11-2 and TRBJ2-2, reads EAGVAQSPRYKIIEKRQSVAFWCNPISGHATLYWYQQILGQGPKLLIQFQNNGVVDDSQLPKDRFSAERLKGVDSTLKIQPAKLEDSAVYLCASTDRFGRTDNTGELFFGEGSRLTVL.

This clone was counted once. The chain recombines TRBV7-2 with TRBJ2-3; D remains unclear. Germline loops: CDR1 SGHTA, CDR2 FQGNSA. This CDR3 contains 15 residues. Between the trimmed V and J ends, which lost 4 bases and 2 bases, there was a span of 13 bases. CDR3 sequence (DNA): TGTGCCAGCAGCTCAAATAGCCCTTTCACAGATACGCAGTATTTT. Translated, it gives CASSSNSPFTDTQYF.

Written as DNA, the CDR3 is TGTGCCAGCACTCAAACGGGAATTTATGGCTACACCTTC. It encodes CASTQTGIYGYTF. The chain carries TRBV6-5 and TRBJ1-2; D uncertain. Germline CDR1 is MNHEY and CDR2 is SVGAGI. Trimming left V 7 bases short and J 5 bases short, with 14 bases between. The CDR3 sequence is 13 residues long.

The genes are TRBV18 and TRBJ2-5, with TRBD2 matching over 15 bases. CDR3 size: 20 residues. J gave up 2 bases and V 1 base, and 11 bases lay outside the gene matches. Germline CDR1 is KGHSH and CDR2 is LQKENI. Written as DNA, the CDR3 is TGTGCCAGCTCACCACTTAGCCGTTGGACTAGCGGGGGGGAACAAGAGACCCAGTACTTC. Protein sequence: CASSPLSRWTSGGEQETQYF.

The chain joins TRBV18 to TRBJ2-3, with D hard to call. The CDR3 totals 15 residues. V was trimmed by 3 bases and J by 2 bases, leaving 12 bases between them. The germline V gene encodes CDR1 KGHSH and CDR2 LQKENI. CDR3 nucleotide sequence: TGTGCCAGCTCACCGGGCCCAACGCACACAGATACGCAGTATTTT. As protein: CASSPGPTHTDTQYF.

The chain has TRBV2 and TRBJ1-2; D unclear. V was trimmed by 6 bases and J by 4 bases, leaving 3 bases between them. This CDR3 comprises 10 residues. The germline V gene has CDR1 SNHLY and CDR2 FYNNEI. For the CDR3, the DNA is TGTGCCAGCAGCCTCTATGGCTACACCTTC. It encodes CASSLYGYTF.

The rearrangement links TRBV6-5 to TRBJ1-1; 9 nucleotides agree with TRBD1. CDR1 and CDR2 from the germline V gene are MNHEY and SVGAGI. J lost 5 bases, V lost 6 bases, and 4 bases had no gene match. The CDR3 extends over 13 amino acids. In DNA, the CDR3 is TGTGCCAGCAGCGGACAGGGGAGGACTGAAGCTTTCTTT. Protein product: CASSGQGRTEAFF.

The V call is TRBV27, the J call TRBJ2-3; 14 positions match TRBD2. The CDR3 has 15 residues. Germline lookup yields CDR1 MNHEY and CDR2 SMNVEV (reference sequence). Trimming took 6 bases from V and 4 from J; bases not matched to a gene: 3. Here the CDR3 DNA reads TGTGCCAGCAGGGGACTAGCGGGAGTGTCAGATACGCAGTATTTT. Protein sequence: CASRGLAGVSDTQYF.

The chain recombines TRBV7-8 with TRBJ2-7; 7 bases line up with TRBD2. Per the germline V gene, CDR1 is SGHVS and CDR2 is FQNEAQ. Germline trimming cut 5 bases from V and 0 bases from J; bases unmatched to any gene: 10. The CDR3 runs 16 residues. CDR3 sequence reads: CASSIFGEGNSYEQYF. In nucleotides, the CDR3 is TGTGCCAGCAGCATCTTTGGGGAGGGGAACTCCTACGAGCAGTACTTC.

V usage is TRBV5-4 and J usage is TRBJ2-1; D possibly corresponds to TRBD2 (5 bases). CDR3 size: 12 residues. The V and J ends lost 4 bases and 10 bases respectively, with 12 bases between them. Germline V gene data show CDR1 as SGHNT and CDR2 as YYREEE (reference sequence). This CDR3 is CASSPGLGEQFF. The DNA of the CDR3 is TGTGCCAGCAGCCCTGGACTGGGGGAGCAGTTCTTC.

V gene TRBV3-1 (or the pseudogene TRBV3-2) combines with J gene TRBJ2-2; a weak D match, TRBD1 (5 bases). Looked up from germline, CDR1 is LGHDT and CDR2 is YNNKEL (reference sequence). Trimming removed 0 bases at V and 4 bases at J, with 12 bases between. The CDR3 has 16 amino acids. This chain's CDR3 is CASSQDLGVGTGELFF. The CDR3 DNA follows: TGTGCCAGCAGCCAAGATCTAGGGGTGGGCACCGGGGAGCTGTTTTTT.

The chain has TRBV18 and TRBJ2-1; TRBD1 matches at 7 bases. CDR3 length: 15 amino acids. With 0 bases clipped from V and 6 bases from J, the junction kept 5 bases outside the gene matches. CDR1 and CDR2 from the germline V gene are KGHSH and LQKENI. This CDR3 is CASSPPIGTVNEQFF. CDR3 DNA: TGTGCCAGCTCACCACCGATAGGGACAGTCAATGAGCAGTTCTTC. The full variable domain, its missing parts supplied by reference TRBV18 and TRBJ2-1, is NAGVMQNPRHLVRRRGQEARLRCSPMKGHSHVYWYRQLPEEGLKFMVYLQKENIIDESGMPKERFSAEFPKEGPSILRIQQVVRGDSAAYFCASSPPIGTVNEQFFGPGTRLTVL.

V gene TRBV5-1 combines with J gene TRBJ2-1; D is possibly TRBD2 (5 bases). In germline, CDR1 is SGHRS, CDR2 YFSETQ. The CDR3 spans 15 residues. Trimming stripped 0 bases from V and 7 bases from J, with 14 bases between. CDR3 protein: CASSLEPELGNEQFF. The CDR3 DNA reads TGCGCCAGCAGCTTGGAACCCGAACTAGGGAATGAGCAGTTCTTC.

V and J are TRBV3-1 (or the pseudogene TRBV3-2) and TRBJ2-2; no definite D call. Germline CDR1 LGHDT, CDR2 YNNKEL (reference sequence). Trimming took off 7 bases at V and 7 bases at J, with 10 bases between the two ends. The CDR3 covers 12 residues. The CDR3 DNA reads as TGTGCCAGCACCCTTCACAGCGGGGAGCTGTTTTTT. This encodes CASTLHSGELFF.

The CDR3 region has the DNA TGTGCCAGCAGTTACGATCGGGGAGAGGGCTACACCTTC. Translating gives CASSYDRGEGYTF. V usage is TRBV6-6 and J usage is TRBJ1-2; the D is unclear. The CDR3 totals 13 residues. The germline V gene encodes CDR1 MNHNY and CDR2 SVGAGI (reference sequence). Between the trimmed V and J ends, which lost 2 bases and 8 bases, there was a span of 12 bases.

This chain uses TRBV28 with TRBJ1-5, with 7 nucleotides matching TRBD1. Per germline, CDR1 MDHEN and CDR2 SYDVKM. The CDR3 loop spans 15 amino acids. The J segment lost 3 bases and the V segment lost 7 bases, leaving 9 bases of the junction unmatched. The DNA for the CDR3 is TGTGCCAGCACTAGGAGAGGGGGCCCCAATCAGCCCCAGCATTTT. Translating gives CASTRRGGPNQPQHF.

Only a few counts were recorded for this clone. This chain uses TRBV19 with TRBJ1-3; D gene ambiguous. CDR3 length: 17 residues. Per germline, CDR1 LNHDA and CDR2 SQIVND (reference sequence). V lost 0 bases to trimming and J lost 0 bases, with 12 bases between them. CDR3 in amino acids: CASSIDHGARSGNTIYF. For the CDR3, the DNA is TGTGCCAGTAGTATAGATCACGGAGCCCGCTCTGGAAACACCATATATTTT.

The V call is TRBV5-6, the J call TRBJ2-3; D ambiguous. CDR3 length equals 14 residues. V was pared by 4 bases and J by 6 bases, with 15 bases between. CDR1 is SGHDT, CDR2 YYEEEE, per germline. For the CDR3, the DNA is TGTGCCAGCAGCGTTGTGCGCGGTTCGGATACGCAGTATTTT. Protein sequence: CASSVVRGSDTQYF.

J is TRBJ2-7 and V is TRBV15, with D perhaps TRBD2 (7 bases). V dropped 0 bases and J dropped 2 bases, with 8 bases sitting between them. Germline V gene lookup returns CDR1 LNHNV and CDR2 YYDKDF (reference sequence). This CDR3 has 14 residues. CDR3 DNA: TGTGCCACCAGCAGAGAAGGGGGGGCCTACGAGCAGTACTTC. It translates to CATSREGGAYEQYF.

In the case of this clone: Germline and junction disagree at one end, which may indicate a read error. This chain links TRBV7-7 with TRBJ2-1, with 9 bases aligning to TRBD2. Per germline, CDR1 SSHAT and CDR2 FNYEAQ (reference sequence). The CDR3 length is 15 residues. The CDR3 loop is CASSLGRGGRNEQFF. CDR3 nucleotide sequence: TGTGCTAGCAGCTTAGGGCGGGGGGGCCGCAATGAGCAGTTCTTC.

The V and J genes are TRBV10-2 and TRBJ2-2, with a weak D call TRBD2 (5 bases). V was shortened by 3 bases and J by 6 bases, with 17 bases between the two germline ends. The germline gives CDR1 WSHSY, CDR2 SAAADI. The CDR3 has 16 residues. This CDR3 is CASSDGWVTGAGELFF. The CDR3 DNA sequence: TGCGCCAGCAGTGACGGGTGGGTCACCGGGGCCGGGGAGCTGTTTTTT.